This T cell receptor (beta chain) was profiled in a study of blood T cell repertoires in COVID-19. At the level of the study: Samples taken during acute and convalescent COVID-19 were collected in the United States, Italy and Spain.

V trimming: 4 bases; J trimming: 9 bases; junction bases outside the gene matches: 3. This CDR3 contains 12 residues. The germline CDR1 and CDR2 sequences are WNHNN and SYGVQD (reference sequence). The Seattle patients, enrolled during active infection, were followed longitudinally. In the source study's methods: It was from reference gene primer amplification that nucleated cell counts were estimated. Assay: immunoSEQ multiplex PCR; the TCRdb copy retains only in-frame clones and omits some. The V and J calls and clone size were taken over from that table, and D and trimming were inferred from the DNA. Found here are about 140,000 clones, about 83% of them singletons; the top ten hold around 9.5%.

This TCR was recovered from a man aged 25 to 40 with COVID-19, enrolled during active disease. Sequencing was done on a sample of peripheral blood. The J gene is TRBJ1-2, the V gene TRBV10-1; TRBD1 aligns across 9 bases. Here the CDR3 reads CASSGDRVRYTF. CDR3 bases: TGCGCCAGCAGTGGGGACAGGGTACGCTACACCTTC.